Listed below are T cell receptor beta chains from one sample, sequenced in a study of cytomegalovirus exposure and HLA in healthy donors. Produced via immunoSEQ multiplex PCR; TCRdb's table is partial and in-frame only. The sample lists around 250,000 clones; about 92% were seen once. The sample taken for sequencing was PBMCs. The receptor source for this set is a woman in her 30s in good health and CMV-seronegative. Each CDR3 is given with its conserved first and last residue. The D gene is left open where the match is weak. The size of a clone is reported for some rows only, either as once, few or many, or as a class for expanded clones.

TRBV15	15	.	.	TRBJ2-5	CATSRQTAVGETQYF	TGTGCCACCAGCAGACAGACAGCGGTTGGGGAGACCCAGTACTTC
TRBV19	14	.	TRBD2	TRBJ2-3	CASHLGGGTDTQYF	TGTGCCAGCCACCTCGGGGGGGGCACAGATACGCAGTATTTT
TRBV9	13	.	.	TRBJ1-1	CASGQSVGTEAFF	TGTGCCAGCGGACAGTCGGTGGGCACTGAAGCTTTCTTT
TRBV6-5	16	.	TRBD2	TRBJ2-2	CASSFTSGARTGELFF	TGTGCCAGCAGTTTTACTAGCGGGGCTCGCACCGGGGAGCTGTTTTTT
TRBV18	11	.	.	TRBJ2-1	CASSHGTEQFF	TGTGCCAGCTCGCATGGGACTGAGCAGTTCTTC
TRBV4-2	16	few	.	TRBJ2-7	CASSQGPGGGAYEQYF	TGTGCCAGCAGCCAAGGACCAGGCGGAGGAGCCTACGAGCAGTACTTC
TRBV7-3	16	once	TRBD1	TRBJ2-2	CASSFGGQGWSGELFF	TGTGCCAGCAGCTTCGGTGGACAGGGGTGGTCCGGGGAGCTGTTTTTT
TRBV7-9	14	.	.	TRBJ1-2	CASSLVGQSYGYTF	TGTGCCAGCAGCTTAGTGGGACAAAGCTATGGCTACACCTTC
TRBV6-5	14	.	.	TRBJ1-5	CASSTSLPGEPQHF	TGTGCCAGCAGTACCTCCCTCCCTGGGGAGCCCCAGCATTTT
TRBV19	10	once	.	TRBJ1-1	CASTHGWAFF	TGTGCCAGTACCCATGGGTGGGCTTTCTTT
TRBV27	14	once	.	TRBJ2-2	CASSPTLFTGELFF	TGTGCCAGCAGTCCCACACTCTTTACCGGGGAGCTGTTTTTT
TRBV6-6	14	.	.	TRBJ2-2	CASIQGSRGGELFF	TGTGCCAGCATACAGGGAAGCCGGGGCGGGGAGCTGTTTTTT
TRBV6-5	14	few	.	TRBJ2-4	CASSSRQTKNIQYF	TGTGCCAGCAGTTCGCGACAGACCAAAAACATTCAGTACTTC
TRBV30	12	.	TRBD2	TRBJ2-7	CAWSSGSYEQYF	TGTGCCTGGAGTAGCGGGAGTTACGAGCAGTACTTC
TRBV4-1	15	.	TRBD2	TRBJ2-1	CASSQRTSGRNEQFF	TGCGCCAGCAGCCAAAGGACTAGCGGGAGGAATGAGCAGTTCTTC
TRBV27	13	.	.	TRBJ2-7	CASSLSAPYEQYF	TGTGCCAGCAGTTTATCAGCCCCCTACGAGCAGTACTTC
TRBV5-4	14	.	TRBD1	TRBJ2-7	CASSSSGQAIEQYF	TGTGCCAGCAGCTCCTCGGGACAGGCTATCGAGCAGTACTTC
TRBV29-1	11	.	.	TRBJ2-7	CSATGLDEQYF	TGCAGCGCCACAGGGTTGGACGAGCAGTACTTC
TRBV27	14	.	.	TRBJ2-7	CASSDRDRAYEQYF	TGTGCCAGCAGTGACCGGGACCGAGCCTACGAGCAGTACTTC
TRBV27	15	.	TRBD1	TRBJ2-2	CASSQQGERTGELFF	TGTGCCAGCAGTCAACAGGGGGAAAGGACCGGGGAGCTGTTTTTT
TRBV4-1	16	many	TRBD1	TRBJ1-1	CASSQPRLIQGTEAFF	TGCGCCAGCAGCCAACCCCGCCTCATACAGGGGACTGAAGCTTTCTTT
TRBV28	14	.	TRBD1	TRBJ1-5	CASSLDRTQIGTLF	TGTGCCAGCAGTCTGGACAGGACGCAAATTGGAACTCTTTTT
TRBV5-1	16	.	.	TRBJ2-7	CASSSKGGGGGYEQYF	TGCGCCAGCAGCTCCAAGGGGGGAGGGGGCGGATACGAGCAGTACTTC
TRBV27	12	.	TRBD1	TRBJ1-2	CASRGQGYGYTF	TGTGCCAGCAGAGGACAGGGGTATGGCTACACCTTC
TRBV6-1	15	.	.	TRBJ2-7	CASSEDSVQSYEQYF	TGTGCCAGCAGTGAAGATTCCGTTCAGAGCTACGAGCAGTACTTC
TRBV30	15	.	.	TRBJ2-5	CAWSAGSIPGETQYF	TGTGCCTGGAGTGCCGGGAGTATCCCGGGGGAGACCCAGTACTTC
TRBV7-9	15	.	TRBD1	TRBJ2-2	CASSRQGAITGELFF	TGTGCCAGCAGCAGACAGGGGGCGATTACCGGGGAGCTGTTTTTT
TRBV28	13	.	.	TRBJ1-4	CASSWTGVEKLFF	TGTGCCAGCAGTTGGACGGGCGTTGAAAAACTGTTTTTT
TRBV5-6	14	.	TRBD1	TRBJ2-7	CASSSGQGRYEQYF	TGTGCCAGCAGCAGCGGACAGGGACGCTACGAGCAGTACTTC
TRBV7-9	14	few	.	TRBJ1-5	CASSLDNSNQPQHF	TGTGCCAGCAGCTTAGATAATAGCAATCAGCCCCAGCATTTT
TRBV10-3	14	.	.	TRBJ2-7	CATTVGTQSYEQYF	TGTGCCACGACCGTCGGGACTCAATCCTACGAGCAGTACTTC
TRBV2	13	.	TRBD1	TRBJ1-1	CATLQQGAGEAFF	TGTGCCACCTTACAACAGGGGGCTGGTGAAGCTTTCTTT
TRBV27	12	.	.	TRBJ2-3	CASRSLADTQYF	TGTGCCAGCCGGTCATTAGCAGATACGCAGTATTTT
TRBV30	13	.	.	TRBJ2-7	CAWKTGNSYEQYF	TGTGCCTGGAAAACAGGGAACTCCTACGAGCAGTACTTC
TRBV7-9	16	.	TRBD2	TRBJ2-1	CASSPILAGVNNEQFF	TGTGCCAGCAGCCCAATACTAGCGGGCGTGAACAATGAGCAGTTCTTC
TRBV7-2	15	.	.	TRBJ2-1	CASSLRRGSYNEQFF	TGTGCCAGCAGCTTGAGGCGGGGATCCTACAATGAGCAGTTCTTC
TRBV5-5	14	.	.	TRBJ2-7	CASNDLASSYEQYF	TGTGCCAGCAACGATCTAGCGAGCTCCTACGAGCAGTACTTC
TRBV19	16	.	TRBD2	TRBJ2-5	CASSVGLAGGQETQYF	TGTGCCAGTAGTGTAGGACTAGCGGGAGGCCAAGAGACCCAGTACTTC
TRBV13	16	.	.	TRBJ2-2	CASSFLVGPNTGELFF	TGTGCCAGCAGCTTTTTGGTGGGCCCGAACACCGGGGAGCTGTTTTTT
TRBV9	13	once	TRBD2	TRBJ2-7	CASSSGGFYEQYF	TGTGCCAGCAGTTCGGGGGGATTCTACGAGCAGTACTTC
TRBV9	12	.	.	TRBJ2-5	CASSVWGETQYF	TGTGCCAGCAGCGTATGGGGTGAGACCCAGTACTTC
TRBV5-4	15	.	.	TRBJ1-2	CASSLGIQGIYGYTF	TGTGCCAGCAGCTTGGGGATACAGGGAATTTATGGCTACACCTTC
TRBV5-5	15	.	.	TRBJ1-5	CASSLEQRTNQPQHF	TGTGCCAGCAGCTTGGAACAGCGTACCAATCAGCCCCAGCATTTT
TRBV4-2	17	.	.	TRBJ2-3	CASSKDPPGGTLGAQYF	TGTGCCAGCAGCAAGGACCCCCCCGGGGGGACATTGGGGGCGCAGTATTTT
TRBV11-2	13	.	.	TRBJ2-2	CASRSGRSGELFF	TGTGCCAGCAGGTCTGGGAGGTCCGGGGAGCTGTTTTTT
TRBV4-2	15	.	TRBD2	TRBJ2-4	CASSQTGTSGNIQYF	TGTGCCAGCAGCCAAACCGGGACTAGCGGAAACATTCAGTACTTC
TRBV4-1	17	.	TRBD2	TRBJ2-4	CASSQHSGGDRGNIQYF	TGCGCCAGCAGCCAACACAGTGGGGGGGATCGAGGAAACATTCAGTACTTC
TRBV7-3	15	.	.	TRBJ2-7	CASSLTSGLLYEQYF	TGTGCCAGCAGCTTAACTTCCGGACTACTCTACGAGCAGTACTTC
TRBV7-2	14	few	TRBD2	TRBJ2-3	CASSLVGGADTQYF	TGTGCCAGCAGCTTAGTGGGAGGGGCAGATACGCAGTATTTT